This note documents a single TCR beta chain sequence. In its sample, this clone was seen many times. Its antigen remains undetermined. No per-base quality is available; no much larger clone lies one base away. Relative to germline, V is 1 base shorter and J is 10 bases shorter, with 14 bases between their ends. CDR1 and CDR2 were assigned from the germline V gene as SGHTA and FQGNSA. The CDR3 numbers 14 residues from cysteine through phenylalanine. The read is trimmed to its CDR3 DNA, 42 bases read in frame from base 1. The data are from a study of metastatic and nonmetastatic thyroid tumors (dated by TCRdb to the early 2020s). About the study as a whole: For patients with malignant and with benign thyroid disease, the researchers compared repertoires between peripheral blood samples and tumor or nodule tissue samples. Summary of the overall study and its limitations: In both blood and tumor samples, malignant tumors were reported to have significantly higher TCR beta diversity than benign nodules.

No patient had received any treatment before thyroid surgery. The study retrospectively analysed patient clinical samples collected from about 2012 to 2019 using T-cell receptor beta sequencing. Libraries came from PCR. Sequencing instrument: Illumina HiSeq 4000. High-throughput sequencing was used to profile the CDR3 region of the TCR beta-chain in every patient. In the paper's pipeline: The researchers built a classifier to tell apart papillary thyroid cancer patients with distant metastasis, based on CDR3 differences among clinicopathological groups. To measure repertoire diversity the researchers used the Shannon index, while the Morisita-Horn index served to gauge how similar the tumor and blood repertoires were. The raw public data were reprocessed by TCRdb itself: fastp quality trimming at Q25, MiXCR clonotype calling, in-frame beta chains only. V and J calls and clone size were set by TCRdb, not the authors. The sample table records around 70,000 clones; roughly a sixth of these occur just once. Together, the top ten hold 9.5% to 15% of the sample.

The sequencing sample was made of blood. This receptor was taken from a female donor with papillary thyroid cancer or a benign thyroid nodule (not recorded which). Some clones in this sample may be carry-over from other donors' samples. The chain uses TRBV7-2 and TRBJ2-1; a weak D assignment points to TRBD1 (6 bases agree). The CDR3 loop reads CASSLGGLAGEQFF. The nucleotide sequence is TGTGCCAGCAGCTTAGGGGGGCTAGCTGGAGAGCAGTTCTTC.